These 5 T cell receptor beta chains came from one sample sequenced in a study of blood T cells in healthy people across ages. Through a sample-barcoded 5' primer and a J-beta primer mix, a second PCR was run for about 7 to 12 cycles. TCRdb reprocessed the 5' RACE reads with MiXCR, giving one entry per CDR3 protein. Here the sample spans 650,000 to 700,000 distinct CDR3 sequences, 45% to 60% being singletons. Sequencing was performed on blood. Receptors originate from an elderly woman in good health.

The rearrangement links TRBV5-6 to TRBJ1-1; D remains ambiguous. This CDR3 is 16 amino acids long. V lost 0 bases, J lost 1 base, and 13 bases lay in between. The V gene's germline CDR1 is SGHDT and CDR2 YYEEEE. Here the CDR3 DNA reads TGTGCCAGCAGCTTGGTAGGTCAGAGTTCGAACACTGAAGCTTTCTTT. As protein: CASSLVGQSSNTEAFF. Complete variable domain (other parts from reference TRBV5-6 and TRBJ1-1): DAGVTQSPTHLIKTRGQQVTLRCSPKSGHDTVSWYQQALGQGPQFIFQYYEEEERQRGNFPDRFSGHQFPNYSSELNVNALLLGDSALYLCASSLVGQSSNTEAFFGQGTRLTVV.

Remarks on this clonotype: A much larger clone lies one base from this, so it may be a read error. J is TRBJ2-5 and V is TRBV7-2; D might be TRBD1 (6 bases). CDR1 SGHTA and CDR2 FQGNSA come from the germline V gene. The CDR3 extends over 14 amino acids. V lost 6 bases, J lost 0 bases, and 11 bases lay in between. The CDR3 loop is CASSDRDNQETQYF. CDR3 nucleotides: TGTGCCAGCAGTGACCGGGACAACCAAGAGACCCAGTACTTC.

This clonotype was seen a few times. J is TRBJ2-5 and V is TRBV12-3 or TRBV12-4; 8 nucleotides align to TRBD1. V shed 6 bases, J shed 5 bases, and the junction held 5 bases outside the gene matches. This CDR3 spans 13 amino acids. The CDR3 nucleotides are TGTGCCAGCAGAAGGACAGGGTCGGAGACCCAGTACTTC. The encoded protein is CASRRTGSETQYF.

The chain combines TRBV7-3 with TRBJ2-1, with 10 bases lining up with TRBD2. The last part of the DNA fits TRBJ2-7 better; the J call may be wrong. This CDR3 spans 16 amino acids. Germline V CDR1 and CDR2: SGHTA, FQGTGA. Written as DNA, the CDR3 is TGTGCCAGCAGCTTAACACTAGCGGGGACCTACAATGAGCAGTACTTC. Encoded protein: CASSLTLAGTYNEQYF.

This clonotype was recorded only once. The rearrangement uses TRBV5-1 and TRBJ2-5; tentatively, D is TRBD1 (7 bases). V was pared by 5 bases and J by 11 bases, with 16 bases between. The CDR3 totals 12 residues. CDR1 is SGHRS and CDR2 is YFSETQ in the germline V gene. CDR3 nucleotides: TGCGCCAGCAGTGGAGGGGGCGGCAAGCAGTACTTC. Residues: CASSGGGGKQYF. Full variable domain (remainder filled in from reference TRBV5-1 and TRBJ2-5): KAGVTQTPRYLIKTRGQQVTLSCSPISGHRSVSWYQQTPGQGLQFLFEYFSETQRNKGNFPGRFSGRQFSNSRSEMNVSTLELGDSALYLCASSGGGGKQYFGPGTRLLVL.